This entry features one T cell receptor (beta chain) sequence. Some clones are missing from TCRdb's copy, which holds only in-frame ones; the method was immunoSEQ multiplex PCR. In the table there are a few hundred thousand clones, roughly 87% of which are singletons. The CDR3 sequence is 18 residues long. The germline CDR1 and CDR2 sequences are SEHNR and FQNEAQ (reference sequence). Trimming cost V 1 base and J 1 base; bases outside gene matches: 8. The sample originates from a study of blood T cell repertoires in COVID-19. The sample consisted of peripheral blood. The TCR sequence derives from a woman aged 45-60 years who had recovered from COVID-19. The rearrangement uses TRBV7-9 and TRBJ2-2; TRBD2 matches 8 bases. In DNA, the CDR3 is TGTGCCAGCAGCTTAGAGTTGGGACTAGGAGGGAACACCGGGGAGCTGTTTTTT. Translated, it gives CASSLELGLGGNTGELFF.